The entry below gives a single T cell receptor (beta chain) sequence along with its context. This entry belongs to a study of control samples from healthy donors and cancer patients. Repertoires were generated with immunoSEQ multiplex PCR, while TCRdb's copy carries only in-frame clones and drops some. The sample carries roughly 94,000 clones, around 84% recorded once. The CDR3 sequence is 15 residues long. V lost 3 bases, J lost 3 bases, and 5 bases stayed unmatched. Germline V gene lookup returns CDR1 SNHLY and CDR2 FYNNEI. This receptor was obtained from a man in his 70s with lung cancer. This rearrangement joins TRBV2 to TRBJ2-3, with TRBD2 matching 8 bases. The sequenced sample was PBMCs. CDR3 sequence reads: CASSDPGLGTDTQYF. For the CDR3, the DNA is TGTGCCAGCAGTGACCCGGGACTAGGAACAGATACGCAGTATTTT.